This passage covers 8 T cell receptor beta chains from one sample sequenced in a study of T-cell memory formation after mild COVID-19. TCRdb processed the 5' RACE reads anew with MiXCR; each CDR3 protein has one entry. This table has over 400,000 distinct CDR3 sequences, 20% to 30% appearing once. What was sequenced was PBMCs or a T cell subset sorted from them (not recorded which). The receptors here all came from an adult woman who had mild COVID-19 (a few samples of this study predate the infection). Cell type and time point are not known.

This clonotype was counted a few times. This chain uses TRBV6-4 with TRBJ1-2; TRBD1 matches 12 bases. There are 15 residues in the CDR3. CDR1 MRHNA and CDR2 SNTAGT come from the germline V gene. V shed 0 bases and J 6 bases; nucleotides not matched to a gene: 2. CDR3 nucleotides: TGTGCCAGCAGTGACTCTGGGACAGGGGGCGATGGCTACACCTTC. Translated: CASSDSGTGGDGYTF.

This clonotype was seen a handful of times. V is TRBV5-1 and J is TRBJ2-3; 8 nucleotides line up with TRBD1. V shed 4 bases, J shed 4 bases, and the junction held 5 bases outside the gene matches. CDR1 and CDR2 from the germline V gene are SGHRS and YFSETQ. This CDR3 contains 14 residues. The CDR3 spells CASSLQGVPDTQYF. DNA for the CDR3: TGCGCCAGCAGCCTACAGGGGGTTCCAGATACGCAGTATTTT.

This clonotype was seen only a few times. The chain couples TRBV7-9 to TRBJ2-1; D call uncertain. There are 12 residues in the CDR3. CDR1 and CDR2 from the germline V gene are SEHNR and FQNEAQ (reference sequence). Trimming removed 5 bases from V and 9 bases from J, with 11 bases in between. The chain's CDR3 is CASSQSRSEQFF. DNA of the CDR3: TGTGCCAGCAGCCAGAGCCGGAGTGAGCAGTTCTTC. The full variable domain, completed using reference TRBV7-9 and TRBJ2-1, is DTGVSQNPRHKITKRGQNVTFRCDPISEHNRLYWYRQTLGQGPEFLTYFQNEAQLEKSRLLSDRFSAERPKGSFSTLEIQRTEQGDSAMYLCASSQSRSEQFFGPGTRLTVL.

The chain recombines TRBV5-1 with TRBJ2-1, with TRBD2 matching over 8 bases. V lost 2 bases, J lost 4 bases, and 11 bases stayed unmatched. Germline values: CDR1 SGHRS, CDR2 YFSETQ. This CDR3 region has 17 residues. This chain's CDR3 is CASSLLAAQITYNEQFF. As DNA, the CDR3 is TGCGCCAGCAGCTTACTAGCGGCCCAAATTACATACAATGAGCAGTTCTTC. The full variable domain, completed using reference TRBV5-1 and TRBJ2-1, is KAGVTQTPRYLIKTRGQQVTLSCSPISGHRSVSWYQQTPGQGLQFLFEYFSETQRNKGNFPGRFSGRQFSNSRSEMNVSTLELGDSALYLCASSLLAAQITYNEQFFGPGTRLTVL.

CDR3 protein: CASSFRSEGTEAFF. In DNA form, the CDR3 reads TGTGCCAGCAGCTTCAGGAGTGAGGGGACTGAAGCTTTCTTT. This chain joins TRBV7-3 and TRBJ1-1, with a weak D call TRBD1 (5 bases). CDR1 is SGHTA, CDR2 FQGTGA, per germline. The germline V and J ends were trimmed by 3 bases and 5 bases, with 13 bases remaining between them. The CDR3 contains 14 residues.

The CDR3 spells CASSSTRQILLLNYGYTF. The CDR3 DNA reads as TGCGCCAGCAGCTCCACTCGACAGATACTCCTCTTAAACTATGGCTACACCTTC. The chain employs TRBV5-1 and TRBJ1-2; D might be TRBD1 (5 bases). Per the germline V gene, CDR1 is SGHRS and CDR2 is YFSETQ. The CDR3 length is 18 residues. The V gene lost 3 bases and the J gene lost 2 bases, with 23 bases spanning the gap.

The V and J genes are TRBV5-1 and TRBJ1-1, with D maybe TRBD1 (5 bases). Germline CDR1 and CDR2: SGHRS and YFSETQ. V lost 3 bases to trimming and J lost 6 bases, with 15 bases between them. The CDR3 is 14 residues long. The CDR3, as DNA: TGCGCCAGCAGCTGGGATGCGGGGACCGCTGAAGCTTTCTTT. It translates to CASSWDAGTAEAFF.

This sequence joins TRBV2 and TRBJ1-1; TRBD1 is a possible D gene (5 bases). Germline V gene lookup returns CDR1 SNHLY and CDR2 FYNNEI. CDR3 length: 15 residues. V lost 11 bases, J lost 2 bases, and 21 bases lay in between. CDR3 residues: CAGTLPGTSNTEAFF. In DNA, the CDR3 is TGTGCCGGAACTTTACCCGGGACGTCCAACACTGAAGCTTTCTTT.